Following are 2 T cell receptor beta chains from one sample sequenced in a study of T cell changes during pregnancy in multiple sclerosis. TCRdb's table, derived via immunoSEQ multiplex PCR, lists solely in-frame clones and lacks some. The sample consists of around 56,000 clones, roughly 94% of them appearing once. The sample here was CD8+ T cells from peripheral blood mononuclear cells, taken after pregnancy. The receptors originated from a female donor with multiple sclerosis, enrolled in a pregnancy study.

The chain recombines TRBV27 with TRBJ1-1, with D perhaps TRBD1 (5 bases). The CDR3 is 13 amino acids. Germline lookup yields CDR1 MNHEY and CDR2 SMNVEV (reference sequence). Trimming pared 5 bases from V and 3 bases from J, leaving 10 bases between. The CDR3 loop is CASSTRGYTEAFF. In DNA, the CDR3 is TGTGCCAGCAGTACCCGGGGGTACACTGAAGCTTTCTTT.

The V call is TRBV20-1, the J call TRBJ1-2; D is ambiguous. V was shortened by 6 bases and J by 3 bases, with 5 bases between the two germline ends. Germline values: CDR1 DFQATT, CDR2 SNEGSKA (reference sequence). The CDR3 contains 10 residues. For the CDR3, the DNA is TGCAGTGCCACGGACTATGGCTACACCTTC. The encoded protein is CSATDYGYTF.